This is a list of T cell receptor beta chains from one sample in a study of CD8 T cells in Susac syndrome. TCRdb redid the calling of the immunoSEQ multiplex PCR reads with MiXCR, one entry per CDR3 protein. The repertoire has 240,000 or so distinct CDR3 sequences, approximately 95% of them found once; the top ten carry under 0.12%. Source material: CD4+ T cells from PBMCs. Source of these receptors: a human donor with Susac syndrome. The CDR3 runs from the conserved cysteine through the conserved F or W. The D gene is left open where the match is weak. The size field is filled for only some rows; it gives once, few, many or a size class.

NA | TRBJ1-1 | TRBV7-9 | NA | TGTGCCAGCAGCAGCTCGGGACCCTTAGGCGAGGCTTTCTTT | CASSSSGPLGEAFF
NA | TRBJ2-6 | TRBV27 | NA | TGTGCCAGCAGTTTATCGAATGCAGGGCCTGGGGCCAACGTCCTGACTTTC | CASSLSNAGPGANVLTF
NA | TRBJ2-2 | TRBV20-1 | once | TGCAGTGCTAGACAGGGTTGGACCGGGGAGCTGTTTTTT | CSARQGWTGELFF
TRBD1 | TRBJ1-1 | TRBV12-3/TRBV12-4 | once | TGTGCCAGCAGTCCCTCAGGGGGCGGGTACACTGAAGCTTTCTTT | CASSPSGGGYTEAFF
TRBD2 | TRBJ2-2 | TRBV14 | NA | TGTGCCAGCAGCCAACCCGGACTAGCGGGAGGTCACGGGGAGCTGTTTTTT | CASSQPGLAGGHGELFF
TRBD2 | TRBJ2-1 | TRBV3-1 | NA | TGTGCCAGCAGCGCTAGCGGAACCGAACGCCAGTTCTTC | CASSASGTERQFF
NA | TRBJ2-1 | TRBV2 | NA | TGTGCCAGTGTTAGGGGTTCCTACAATGAGCAGTTCTTC | CASVRGSYNEQFF
NA | TRBJ1-2 | TRBV5-6 | NA | TGTGCCAGCAGCTTGGGAGACGGGGTTTATGGCTACACCTTC | CASSLGDGVYGYTF
TRBD1 | TRBJ1-1 | TRBV20-1 | NA | TGCAGCGCTCGGGACAGGGAATACACTGAAGCTTTCTTT | CSARDREYTEAFF
NA | TRBJ2-1 | TRBV7-8 | NA | TGTGCCAGCAGCTCCAAGTTAAGCGGTGAGCAGTTCTTC | CASSSKLSGEQFF
NA | TRBJ2-7 | TRBV7-2 | NA | TGTGCCAGCAGCTTCTCTGTGGACAAAGCCTACGAGCAGTACTTC | CASSFSVDKAYEQYF
NA | TRBJ1-1 | TRBV29-1 | NA | TGCAGCATCAATATGAGGGGGGGGAGAGACACTGAAGCTTTCTTT | CSINMRGGRDTEAFF
NA | TRBJ2-6 | TRBV18 | NA | TGTGCCAGCTCACCCAACTTCTACATCACCTTAAGCTCTGGGGCCAACGTCCTGACTTTC | CASSPNFYITLSSGANVLTF
TRBD1 | TRBJ1-5 | TRBV30 | NA | TGTGCCTGGAGTAGCTCATCGGGACAGGGGAGGCAGCCCCAGCATTTT | CAWSSSSGQGRQPQHF
NA | TRBJ1-1 | TRBV27 | NA | TGTGCCAGCAGGCAACAGGAGAACACTGAAGCTTTCTTT | CASRQQENTEAFF
TRBD2 | TRBJ2-5 | TRBV9 | once | TGTGCCAGCAGCGTAGACACAGCGGGAGGGACCCAGTACTTC | CASSVDTAGGTQYF